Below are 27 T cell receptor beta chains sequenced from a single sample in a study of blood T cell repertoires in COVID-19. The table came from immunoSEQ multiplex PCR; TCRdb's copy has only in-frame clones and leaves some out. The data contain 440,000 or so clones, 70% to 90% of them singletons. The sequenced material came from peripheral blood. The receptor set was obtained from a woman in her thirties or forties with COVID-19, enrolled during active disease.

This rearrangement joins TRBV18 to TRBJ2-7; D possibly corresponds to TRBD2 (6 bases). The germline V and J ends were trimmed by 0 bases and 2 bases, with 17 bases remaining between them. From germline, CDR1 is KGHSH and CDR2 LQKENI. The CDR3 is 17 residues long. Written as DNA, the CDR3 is TGTGCCAGCTCACCACCGCCTGGGCCAGGACTAACCTACGAGCAGTACTTC. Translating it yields CASSPPPGPGLTYEQYF.

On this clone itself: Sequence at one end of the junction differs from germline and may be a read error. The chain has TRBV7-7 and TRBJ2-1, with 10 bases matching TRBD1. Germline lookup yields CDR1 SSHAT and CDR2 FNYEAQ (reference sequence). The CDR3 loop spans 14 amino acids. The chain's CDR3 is CASSTGTGDNEQFF. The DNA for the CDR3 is TGTGCTAGCAGCACCGGGACAGGGGACAATGAGCAGTTCTTC.

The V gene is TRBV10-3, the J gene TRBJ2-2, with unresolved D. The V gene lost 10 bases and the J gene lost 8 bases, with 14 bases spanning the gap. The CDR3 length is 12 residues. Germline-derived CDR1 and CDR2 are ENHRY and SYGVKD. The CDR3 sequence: CATMLWAGELFF. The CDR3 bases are TGTGCCACAATGCTATGGGCAGGGGAGCTGTTTTTT.

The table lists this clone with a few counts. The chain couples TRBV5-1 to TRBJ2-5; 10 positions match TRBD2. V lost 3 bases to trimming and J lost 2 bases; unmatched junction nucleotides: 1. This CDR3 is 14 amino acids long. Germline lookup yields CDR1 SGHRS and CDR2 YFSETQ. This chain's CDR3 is CASSSLAGQETQYF. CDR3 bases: TGCGCCAGCAGCTCACTAGCGGGGCAAGAGACCCAGTACTTC.

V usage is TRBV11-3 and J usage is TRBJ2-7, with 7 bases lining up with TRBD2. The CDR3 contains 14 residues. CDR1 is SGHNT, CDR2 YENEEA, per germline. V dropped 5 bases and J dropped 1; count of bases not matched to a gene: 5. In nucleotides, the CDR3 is TGTGCCAGCAGCCCCAGGGAGGGATCCTACGAGCAGTACTTC. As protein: CASSPREGSYEQYF.

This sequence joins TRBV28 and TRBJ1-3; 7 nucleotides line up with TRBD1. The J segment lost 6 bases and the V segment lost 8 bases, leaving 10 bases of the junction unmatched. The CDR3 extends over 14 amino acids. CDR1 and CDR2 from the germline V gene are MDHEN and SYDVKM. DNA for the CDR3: TGTGCCAGCCACGACGGACAGGTCCTAAACACCATATATTTT. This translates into CASHDGQVLNTIYF.

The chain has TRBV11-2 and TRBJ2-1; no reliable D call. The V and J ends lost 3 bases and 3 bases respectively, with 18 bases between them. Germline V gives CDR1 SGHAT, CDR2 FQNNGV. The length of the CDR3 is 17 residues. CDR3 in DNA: TGTGCCAGCAGCTTCTCAATCTACGCGTCCTACTACAATGAGCAGTTCTTC. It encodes CASSFSIYASYYNEQFF.

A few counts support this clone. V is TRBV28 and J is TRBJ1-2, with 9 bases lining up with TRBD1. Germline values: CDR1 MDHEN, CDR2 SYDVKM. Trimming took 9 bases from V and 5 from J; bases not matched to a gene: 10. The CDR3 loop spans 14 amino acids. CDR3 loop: CASGRGQGLYGYTF. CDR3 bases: TGTGCCAGTGGGAGGGGACAGGGTCTTTATGGCTACACCTTC.

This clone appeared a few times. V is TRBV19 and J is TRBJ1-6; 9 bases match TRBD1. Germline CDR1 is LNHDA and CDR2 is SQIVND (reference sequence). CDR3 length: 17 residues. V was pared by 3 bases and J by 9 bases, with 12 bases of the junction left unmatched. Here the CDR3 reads CASSMGTGPTRISPLHF. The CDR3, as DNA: TGTGCCAGTAGTATGGGGACAGGGCCTACTCGGATTTCACCCCTCCACTTT.

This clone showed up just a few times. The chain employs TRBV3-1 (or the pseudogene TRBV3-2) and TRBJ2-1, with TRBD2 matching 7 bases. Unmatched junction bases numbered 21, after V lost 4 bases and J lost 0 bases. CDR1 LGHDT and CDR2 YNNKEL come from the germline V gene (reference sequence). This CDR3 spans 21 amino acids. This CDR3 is CASSPMAVASGVGSSYNEQFF. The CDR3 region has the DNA TGTGCCAGCAGCCCTATGGCAGTGGCTAGCGGAGTGGGAAGCTCCTACAATGAGCAGTTCTTC.

CDR3 nucleotide sequence: TGTGCCAGCTCACCCGACAGGCACAATGAGCAGTTCTTC. It encodes CASSPDRHNEQFF. V is TRBV18 and J is TRBJ2-1, with D maybe TRBD1 (6 bases). CDR3 length equals 13 residues. Germline loops: CDR1 KGHSH, CDR2 LQKENI. V lost 3 bases, J lost 5 bases, and 8 bases lay in between. The full variable domain, completed using reference TRBV18 and TRBJ2-1, is NAGVMQNPRHLVRRRGQEARLRCSPMKGHSHVYWYRQLPEEGLKFMVYLQKENIIDESGMPKERFSAEFPKEGPSILRIQQVVRGDSAAYFCASSPDRHNEQFFGPGTRLTVL.

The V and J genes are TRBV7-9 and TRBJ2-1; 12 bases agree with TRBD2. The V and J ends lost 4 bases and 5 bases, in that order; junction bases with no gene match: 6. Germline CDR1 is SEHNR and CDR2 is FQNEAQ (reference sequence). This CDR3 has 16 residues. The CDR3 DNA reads TGTGCCAGCAGCTCGGGACTAGCGGGTATCCACAATGAGCAGTTCTTC. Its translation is CASSSGLAGIHNEQFF.

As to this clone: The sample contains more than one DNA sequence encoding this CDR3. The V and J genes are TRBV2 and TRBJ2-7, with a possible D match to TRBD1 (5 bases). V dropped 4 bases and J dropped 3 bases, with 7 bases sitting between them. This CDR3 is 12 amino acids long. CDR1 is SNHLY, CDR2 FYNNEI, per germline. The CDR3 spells CASSGDSYEQYF. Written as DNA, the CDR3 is TGTGCCAGCAGTGGCGACAGCTACGAGCAGTACTTC.

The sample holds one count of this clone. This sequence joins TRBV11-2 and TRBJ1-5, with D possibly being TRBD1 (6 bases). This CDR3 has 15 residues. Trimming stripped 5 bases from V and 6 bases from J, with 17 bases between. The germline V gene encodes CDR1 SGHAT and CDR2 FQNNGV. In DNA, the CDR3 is TGTGCCAGCAGCCTAAGGAGGGGGGGGGCTCAGCCCCAGCATTTT. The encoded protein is CASSLRRGGAQPQHF.

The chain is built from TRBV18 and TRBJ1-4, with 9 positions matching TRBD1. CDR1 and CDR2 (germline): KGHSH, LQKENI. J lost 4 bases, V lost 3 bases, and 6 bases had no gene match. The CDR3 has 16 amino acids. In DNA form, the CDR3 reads TGTGCCAGCTCACCGGGGGGACAGGGACTTAATGAAAAACTGTTTTTT. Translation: CASSPGGQGLNEKLFF.

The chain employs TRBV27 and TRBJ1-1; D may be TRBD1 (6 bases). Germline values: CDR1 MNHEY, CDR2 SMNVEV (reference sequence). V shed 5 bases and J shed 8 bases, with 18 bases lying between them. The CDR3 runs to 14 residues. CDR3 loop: CASSLAQGGSEAFF. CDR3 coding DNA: TGTGCCAGCAGTCTCGCACAGGGTGGGTCAGAAGCTTTCTTT.

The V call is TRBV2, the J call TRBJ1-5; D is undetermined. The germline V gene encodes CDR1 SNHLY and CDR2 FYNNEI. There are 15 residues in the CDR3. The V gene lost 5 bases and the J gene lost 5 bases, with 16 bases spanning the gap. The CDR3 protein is CASSLHRGPDQPQHF. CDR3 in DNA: TGTGCCAGCAGTCTCCACAGAGGGCCGGATCAGCCCCAGCATTTT.

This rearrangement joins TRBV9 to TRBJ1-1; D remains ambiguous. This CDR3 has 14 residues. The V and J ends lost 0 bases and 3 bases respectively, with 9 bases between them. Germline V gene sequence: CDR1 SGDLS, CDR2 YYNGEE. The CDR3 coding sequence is TGTGCCAGCAGCGTAGACAGAGATTACACTGAAGCTTTCTTT. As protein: CASSVDRDYTEAFF.

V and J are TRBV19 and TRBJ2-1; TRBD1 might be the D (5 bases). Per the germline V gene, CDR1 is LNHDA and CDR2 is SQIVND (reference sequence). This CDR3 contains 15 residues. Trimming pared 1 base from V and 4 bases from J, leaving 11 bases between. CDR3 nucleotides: TGTGCCAGTAGTATAGGGCAGGGCCAATACAATGAGCAGTTCTTC. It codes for CASSIGQGQYNEQFF.

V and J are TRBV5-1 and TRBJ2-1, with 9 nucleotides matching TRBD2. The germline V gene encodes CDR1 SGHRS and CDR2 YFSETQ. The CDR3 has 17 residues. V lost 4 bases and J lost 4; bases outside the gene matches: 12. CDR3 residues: CASSPRSVAGVYNEQFF. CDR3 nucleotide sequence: TGCGCCAGCAGCCCGAGATCCGTAGCGGGAGTATACAATGAGCAGTTCTTC.

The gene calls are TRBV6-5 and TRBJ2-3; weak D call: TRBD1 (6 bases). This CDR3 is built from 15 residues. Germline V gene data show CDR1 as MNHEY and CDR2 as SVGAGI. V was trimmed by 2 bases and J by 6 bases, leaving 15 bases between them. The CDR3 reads CASSYRGSFWDTQYF. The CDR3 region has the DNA TGTGCCAGCAGTTACAGGGGGTCTTTCTGGGATACGCAGTATTTT.

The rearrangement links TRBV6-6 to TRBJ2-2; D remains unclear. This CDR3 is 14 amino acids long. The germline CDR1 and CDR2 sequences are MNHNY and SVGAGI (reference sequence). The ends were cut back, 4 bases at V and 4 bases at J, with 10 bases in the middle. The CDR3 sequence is CASSWSIGTGELFF. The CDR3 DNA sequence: TGTGCCAGCAGTTGGAGTATTGGCACCGGGGAGCTGTTTTTT.

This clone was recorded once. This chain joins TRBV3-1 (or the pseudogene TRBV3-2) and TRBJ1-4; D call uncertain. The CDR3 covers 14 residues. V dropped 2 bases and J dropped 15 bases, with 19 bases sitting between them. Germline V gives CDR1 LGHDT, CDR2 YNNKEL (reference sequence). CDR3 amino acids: CASSQSMTRSIVFF. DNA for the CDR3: TGTGCCAGCAGCCAATCCATGACTCGGAGCATTGTGTTTTTT.

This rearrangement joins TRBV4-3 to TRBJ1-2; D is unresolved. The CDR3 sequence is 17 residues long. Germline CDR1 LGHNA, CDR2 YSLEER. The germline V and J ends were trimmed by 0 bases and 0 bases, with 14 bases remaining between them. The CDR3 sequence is CASSQEWSPRANYGYTF. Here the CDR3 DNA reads TGCGCCAGCAGCCAAGAGTGGTCCCCGCGAGCTAACTATGGCTACACCTTC.

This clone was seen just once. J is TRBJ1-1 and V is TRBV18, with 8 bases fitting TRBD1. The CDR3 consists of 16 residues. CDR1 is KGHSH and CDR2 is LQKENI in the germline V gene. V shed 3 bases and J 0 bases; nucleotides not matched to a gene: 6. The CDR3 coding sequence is TGTGCCAGCTCACCTCGGGACAGGAGAATGAACACTGAAGCTTTCTTT. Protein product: CASSPRDRRMNTEAFF.

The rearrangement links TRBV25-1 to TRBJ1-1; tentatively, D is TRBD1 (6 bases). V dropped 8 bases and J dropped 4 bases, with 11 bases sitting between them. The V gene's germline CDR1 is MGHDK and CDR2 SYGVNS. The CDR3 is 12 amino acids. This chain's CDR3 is CASGTGFTEAFF. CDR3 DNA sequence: TGTGCCAGCGGAACAGGGTTCACTGAAGCTTTCTTT.

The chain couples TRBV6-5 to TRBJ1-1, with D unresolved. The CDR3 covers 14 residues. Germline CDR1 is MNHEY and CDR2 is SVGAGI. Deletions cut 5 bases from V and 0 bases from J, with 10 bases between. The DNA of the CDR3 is TGTGCCAGCAGTCTACACTACATGAACACTGAAGCTTTCTTT. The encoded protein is CASSLHYMNTEAFF.